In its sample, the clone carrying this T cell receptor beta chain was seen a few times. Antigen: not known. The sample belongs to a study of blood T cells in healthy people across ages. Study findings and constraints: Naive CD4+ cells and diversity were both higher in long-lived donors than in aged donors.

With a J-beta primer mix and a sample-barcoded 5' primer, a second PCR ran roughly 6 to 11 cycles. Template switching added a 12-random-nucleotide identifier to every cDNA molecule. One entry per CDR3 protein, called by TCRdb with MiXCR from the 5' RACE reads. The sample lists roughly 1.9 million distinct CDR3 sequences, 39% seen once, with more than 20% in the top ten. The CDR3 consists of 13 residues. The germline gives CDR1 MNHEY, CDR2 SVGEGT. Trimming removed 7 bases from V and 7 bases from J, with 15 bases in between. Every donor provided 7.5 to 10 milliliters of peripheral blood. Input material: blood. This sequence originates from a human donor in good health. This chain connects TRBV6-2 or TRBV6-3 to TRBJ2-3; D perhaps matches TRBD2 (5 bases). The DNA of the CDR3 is TGTGCCAGCACCCTTGGAGGTACGAATACGCAGTATTTT. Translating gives CASTLGGTNTQYF.